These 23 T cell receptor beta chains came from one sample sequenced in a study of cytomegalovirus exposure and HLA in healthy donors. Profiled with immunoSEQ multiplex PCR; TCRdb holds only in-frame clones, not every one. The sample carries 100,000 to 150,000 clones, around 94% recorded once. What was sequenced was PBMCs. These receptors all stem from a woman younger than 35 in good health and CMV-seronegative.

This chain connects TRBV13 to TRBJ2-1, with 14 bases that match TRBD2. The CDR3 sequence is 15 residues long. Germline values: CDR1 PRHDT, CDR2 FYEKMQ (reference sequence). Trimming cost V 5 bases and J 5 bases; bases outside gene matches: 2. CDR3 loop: CASSPTSGGDNEQFF. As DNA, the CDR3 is TGTGCCAGCAGCCCGACTAGCGGGGGGGACAATGAGCAGTTCTTC.

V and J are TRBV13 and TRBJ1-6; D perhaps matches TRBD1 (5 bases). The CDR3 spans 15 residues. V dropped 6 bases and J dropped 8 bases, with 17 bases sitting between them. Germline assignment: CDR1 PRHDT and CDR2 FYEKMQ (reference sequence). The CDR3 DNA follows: TGTGCCAGCAGGCCGACAGACCTCCCGGATTCACCCCTCCACTTT. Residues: CASRPTDLPDSPLHF. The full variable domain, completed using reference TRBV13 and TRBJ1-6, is AAGVIQSPRHLIKEKRETATLKCYPIPRHDTVYWYQQGPGQDPQFLISFYEKMQSDKGSIPDRFSAQQFSDYHSELNMSSLELGDSALYFCASRPTDLPDSPLHFGNGTRLTVT.

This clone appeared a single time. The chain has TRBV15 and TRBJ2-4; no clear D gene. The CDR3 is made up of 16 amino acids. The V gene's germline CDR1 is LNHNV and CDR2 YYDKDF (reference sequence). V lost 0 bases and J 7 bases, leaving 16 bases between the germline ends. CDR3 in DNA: TGTGCCACCAGCAGAGATAACCGGGTAGACCGGAACATTCAGTACTTC. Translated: CATSRDNRVDRNIQYF.

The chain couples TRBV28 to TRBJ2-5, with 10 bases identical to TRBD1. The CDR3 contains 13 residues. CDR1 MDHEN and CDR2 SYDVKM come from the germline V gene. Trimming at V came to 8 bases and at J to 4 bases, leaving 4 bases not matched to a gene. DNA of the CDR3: TGTGCCAGCCGACAGGGGGCAAGAGAGACCCAGTACTTC. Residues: CASRQGARETQYF. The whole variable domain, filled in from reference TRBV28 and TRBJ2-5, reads DVKVTQSSRYLVKRTGEKVFLECVQDMDHENMFWYRQDPGLGLRLIYFSYDVKMKEKGDIPEGYSVSREKKERFSLILESASTNQTSMYLCASRQGARETQYFGPGTRLLVL.

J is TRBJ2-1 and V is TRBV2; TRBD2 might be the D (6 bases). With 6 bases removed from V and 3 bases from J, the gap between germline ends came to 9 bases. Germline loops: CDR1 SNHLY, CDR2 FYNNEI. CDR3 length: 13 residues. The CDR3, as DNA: TGTGCCAGCAGAAGACTAGACTACAATGAGCAGTTCTTC. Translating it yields CASRRLDYNEQFF.

The CDR3 sequence is CASSLVDHRGGTGNTIYF. In DNA, the CDR3 is TGTGCCAGCAGCTTAGTAGACCACCGCGGCGGGACTGGAAACACCATATATTTT. This rearrangement joins TRBV7-6 to TRBJ1-3, with D unclear. CDR3 length: 18 residues. V lost 1 base and J lost 2, with 18 bases in between. The germline V gene has CDR1 SGHVS and CDR2 FNYEAQ.

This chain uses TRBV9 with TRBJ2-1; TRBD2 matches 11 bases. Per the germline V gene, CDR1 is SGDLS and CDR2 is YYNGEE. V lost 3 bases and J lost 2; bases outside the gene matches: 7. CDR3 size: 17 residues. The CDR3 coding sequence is TGTGCCAGCAGCGGAACCTTACTAGCGGGAGCCTACAATGAGCAGTTCTTC. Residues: CASSGTLLAGAYNEQFF.

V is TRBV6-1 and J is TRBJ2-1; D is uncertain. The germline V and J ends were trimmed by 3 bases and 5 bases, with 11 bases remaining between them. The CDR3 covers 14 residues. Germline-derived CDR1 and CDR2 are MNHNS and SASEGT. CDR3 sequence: CASSEVGLNNEQFF. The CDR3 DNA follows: TGTGCCAGCAGTGAGGTGGGCCTTAACAATGAGCAGTTCTTC.

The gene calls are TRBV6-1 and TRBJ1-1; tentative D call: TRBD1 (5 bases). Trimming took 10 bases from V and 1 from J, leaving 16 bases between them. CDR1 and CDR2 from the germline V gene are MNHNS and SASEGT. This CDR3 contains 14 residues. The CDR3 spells CATSGLYANTEAFF. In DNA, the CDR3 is TGTGCCACCTCAGGGCTTTACGCGAACACTGAAGCTTTCTTT.

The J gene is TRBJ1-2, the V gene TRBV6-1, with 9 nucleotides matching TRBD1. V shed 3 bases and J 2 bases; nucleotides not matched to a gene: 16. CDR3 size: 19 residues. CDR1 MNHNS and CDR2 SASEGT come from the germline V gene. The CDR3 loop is CASSERGQGHYLTNYGYTF. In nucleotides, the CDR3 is TGTGCCAGCAGTGAGAGGGGACAGGGACATTATTTGACAAACTATGGCTACACCTTC.

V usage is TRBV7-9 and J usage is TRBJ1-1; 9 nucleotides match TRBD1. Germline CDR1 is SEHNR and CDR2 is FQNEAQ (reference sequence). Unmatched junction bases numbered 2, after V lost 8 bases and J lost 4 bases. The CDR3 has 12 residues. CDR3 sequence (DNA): TGTGCCAGCTCGGACAGGGGCACTGAAGCTTTCTTT. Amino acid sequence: CASSDRGTEAFF.

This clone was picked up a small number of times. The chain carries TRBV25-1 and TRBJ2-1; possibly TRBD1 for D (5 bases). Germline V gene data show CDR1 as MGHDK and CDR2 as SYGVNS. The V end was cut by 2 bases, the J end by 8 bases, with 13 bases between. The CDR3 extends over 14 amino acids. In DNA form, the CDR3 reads TGTGCCAGCAGTGAAGCAGGACACCTCGATGAGCAGTTCTTC. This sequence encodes CASSEAGHLDEQFF.

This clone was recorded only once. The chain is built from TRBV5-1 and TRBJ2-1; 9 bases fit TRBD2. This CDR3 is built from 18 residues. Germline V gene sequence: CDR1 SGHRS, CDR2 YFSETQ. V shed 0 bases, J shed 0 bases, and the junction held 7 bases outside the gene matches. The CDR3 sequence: CASSLERGAFSSYNEQFF. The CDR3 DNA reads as TGCGCCAGCAGCTTGGAGCGGGGGGCTTTTAGCTCCTACAATGAGCAGTTCTTC.

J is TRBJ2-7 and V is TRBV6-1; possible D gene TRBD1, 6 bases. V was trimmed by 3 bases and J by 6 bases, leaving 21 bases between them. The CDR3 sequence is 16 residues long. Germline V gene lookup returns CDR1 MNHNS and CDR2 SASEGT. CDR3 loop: CASSDTVGHFGFEQYF. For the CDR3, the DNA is TGTGCCAGCAGTGACACCGTGGGACATTTCGGCTTCGAGCAGTACTTC.

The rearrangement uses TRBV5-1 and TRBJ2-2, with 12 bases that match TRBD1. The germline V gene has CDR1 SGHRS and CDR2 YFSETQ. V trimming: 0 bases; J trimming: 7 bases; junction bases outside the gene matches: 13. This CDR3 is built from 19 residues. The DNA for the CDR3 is TGCGCCAGCAGCTTGGCCCAGTCCCGGGACAGGGGGCTAAACGGGGAGCTGTTTTTT. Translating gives CASSLAQSRDRGLNGELFF.

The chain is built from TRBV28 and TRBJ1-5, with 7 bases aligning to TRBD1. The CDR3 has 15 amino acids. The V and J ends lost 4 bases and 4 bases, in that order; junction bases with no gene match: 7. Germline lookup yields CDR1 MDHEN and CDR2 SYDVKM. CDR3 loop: CASSSSGTENQPQHF. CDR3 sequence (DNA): TGTGCCAGCAGTTCCTCCGGGACAGAAAATCAGCCCCAGCATTTT.

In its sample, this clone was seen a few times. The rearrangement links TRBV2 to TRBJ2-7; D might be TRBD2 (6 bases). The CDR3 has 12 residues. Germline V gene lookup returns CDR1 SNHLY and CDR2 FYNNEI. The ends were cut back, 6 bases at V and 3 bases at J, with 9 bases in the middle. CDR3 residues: CASREEGYEQYF. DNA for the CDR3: TGTGCCAGCAGGGAGGAGGGCTACGAGCAGTACTTC.

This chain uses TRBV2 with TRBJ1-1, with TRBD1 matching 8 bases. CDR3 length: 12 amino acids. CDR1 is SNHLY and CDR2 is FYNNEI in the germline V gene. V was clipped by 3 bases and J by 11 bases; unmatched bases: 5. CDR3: CASSDLDRVAFF. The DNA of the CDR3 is TGTGCCAGCAGTGACTTGGACAGGGTGGCTTTCTTT.

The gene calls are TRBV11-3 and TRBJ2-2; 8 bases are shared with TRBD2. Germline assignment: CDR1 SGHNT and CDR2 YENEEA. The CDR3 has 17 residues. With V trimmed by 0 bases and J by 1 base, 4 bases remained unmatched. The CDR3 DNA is TGTGCCAGCAGCTTAGATTTTACTAGCGGGAACACCGGGGAGCTGTTTTTT. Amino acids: CASSLDFTSGNTGELFF.

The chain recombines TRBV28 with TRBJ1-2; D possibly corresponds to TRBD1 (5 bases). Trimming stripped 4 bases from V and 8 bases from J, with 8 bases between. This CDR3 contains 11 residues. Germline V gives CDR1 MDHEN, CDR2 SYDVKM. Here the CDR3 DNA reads TGTGCCAGCAGTTGGTCAGGGGGCTACACCTTC. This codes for CASSWSGGYTF.

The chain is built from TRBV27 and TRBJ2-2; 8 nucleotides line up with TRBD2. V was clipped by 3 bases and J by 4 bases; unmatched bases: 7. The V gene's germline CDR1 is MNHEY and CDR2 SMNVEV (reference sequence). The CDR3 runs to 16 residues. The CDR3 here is CASSFRGTRPTGELFF. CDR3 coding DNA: TGTGCCAGCAGTTTTAGAGGGACTAGGCCCACCGGGGAGCTGTTTTTT.

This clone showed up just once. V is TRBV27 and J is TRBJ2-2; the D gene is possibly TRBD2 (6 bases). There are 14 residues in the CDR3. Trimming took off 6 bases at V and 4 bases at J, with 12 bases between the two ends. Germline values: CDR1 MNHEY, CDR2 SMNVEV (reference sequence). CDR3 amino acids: CASRGRGGTGELFF. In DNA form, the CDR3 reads TGTGCCAGCAGAGGTCGGGGAGGCACCGGGGAGCTGTTTTTT.

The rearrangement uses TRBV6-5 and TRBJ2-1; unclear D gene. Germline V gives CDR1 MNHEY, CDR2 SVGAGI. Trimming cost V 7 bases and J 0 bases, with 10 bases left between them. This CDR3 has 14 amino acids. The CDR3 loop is CASNTRGSYNEQFF. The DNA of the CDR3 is TGTGCCAGCAATACACGTGGCTCCTACAATGAGCAGTTCTTC.